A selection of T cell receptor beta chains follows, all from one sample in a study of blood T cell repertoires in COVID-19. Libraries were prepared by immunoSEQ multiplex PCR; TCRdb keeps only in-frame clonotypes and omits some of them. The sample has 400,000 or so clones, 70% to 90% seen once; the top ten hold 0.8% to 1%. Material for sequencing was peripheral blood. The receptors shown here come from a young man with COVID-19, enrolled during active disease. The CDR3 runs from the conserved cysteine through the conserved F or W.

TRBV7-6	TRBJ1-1	CASSLFSPGRLTEAFF
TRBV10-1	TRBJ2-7	CASSETGDRSEQYF
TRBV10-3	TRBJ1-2	CAISGRDRGKNYGYTF
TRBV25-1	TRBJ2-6	CASSEIGGSGANVLTF
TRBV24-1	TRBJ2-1	CATSDRTSGRFVNEQFF
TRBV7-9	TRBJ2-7	CASSLTSLSSYEQYF
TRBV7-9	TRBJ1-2	CASSLTGEGGYTF
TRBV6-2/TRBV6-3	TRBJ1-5	CASSQHGTGSNQPQHF
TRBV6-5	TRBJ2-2	CASSQVSGELFF
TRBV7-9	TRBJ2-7	CASSFSGTGGYEQYF
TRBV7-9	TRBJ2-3	CASSLATSGSTDTQYF
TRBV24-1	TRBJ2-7	CATSDGTGRNEQYF
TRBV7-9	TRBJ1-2	CASSVGSRGYYGYTF
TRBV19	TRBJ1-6	CAGGTPNSPLHF
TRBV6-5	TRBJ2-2	CASLGVNTGELFF
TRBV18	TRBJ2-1	CASSPRGGGMHEQFF
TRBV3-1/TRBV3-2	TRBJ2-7	CASRPDRGYEQYF
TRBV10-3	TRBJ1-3	CAISEFSGSGNTIYF
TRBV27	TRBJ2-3	CASSFLLAGGADTQYF
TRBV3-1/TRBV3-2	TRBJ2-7	CASSHGLDRRTYEQYF
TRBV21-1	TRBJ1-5	CASSKKKAGTRTHILNQPQHF
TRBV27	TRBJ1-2	CASSLSFAANYGYTF
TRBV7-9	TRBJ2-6	CASSLLSGRDSGANVLTF
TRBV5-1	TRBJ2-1	CASSNGDRGYNEQFF
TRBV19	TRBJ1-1	CASTGGMGAFF
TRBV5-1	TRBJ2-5	CASSLQGSWETQYF
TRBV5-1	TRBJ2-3	CASSLGFGQGHTDTQYF
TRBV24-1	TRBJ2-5	CATSDSRQGKETQYF
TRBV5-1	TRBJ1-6	CASSLGQGQGSPLHF
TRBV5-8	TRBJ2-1	CASSFSSGSGNEQFF
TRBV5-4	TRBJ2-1	CASSLGAGGPTDEQFF
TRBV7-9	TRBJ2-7	CASSPPRDEQYF
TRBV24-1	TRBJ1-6	CATSDSDRGYSALHF
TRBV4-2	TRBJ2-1	CASSQQPGQGLSHGNEQFF
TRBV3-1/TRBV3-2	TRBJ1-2	CASSQGLGYGYTF
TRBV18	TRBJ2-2	CASSPFLAENTGELFF
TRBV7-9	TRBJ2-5	CASSWGNGETQYF
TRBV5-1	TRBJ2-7	CASSFRGEQYF
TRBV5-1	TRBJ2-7	CASSYSYEQYF
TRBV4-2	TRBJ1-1	CASSHPDRQNTEAFF
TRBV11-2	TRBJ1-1	CASSSQYGQATEAFF
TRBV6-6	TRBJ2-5	CASRERETQYF
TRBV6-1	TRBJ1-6	CASSEASTGARGSPLHF
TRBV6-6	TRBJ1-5	CASTPSYESNQPQHF
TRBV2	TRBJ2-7	CASSTYEQYF
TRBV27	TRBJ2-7	CASSLIAGGGYEQYF
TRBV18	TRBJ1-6	CASSPQGAGYNSPLHF
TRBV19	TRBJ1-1	CASSIGQGVRTEAFF
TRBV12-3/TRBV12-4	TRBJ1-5	CATEGGRSQPQHF
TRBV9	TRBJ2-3	CASSVGGREGDTQYF
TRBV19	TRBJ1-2	CASSIDLGGYTF
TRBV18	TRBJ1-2	CASSPENRAAGYTF